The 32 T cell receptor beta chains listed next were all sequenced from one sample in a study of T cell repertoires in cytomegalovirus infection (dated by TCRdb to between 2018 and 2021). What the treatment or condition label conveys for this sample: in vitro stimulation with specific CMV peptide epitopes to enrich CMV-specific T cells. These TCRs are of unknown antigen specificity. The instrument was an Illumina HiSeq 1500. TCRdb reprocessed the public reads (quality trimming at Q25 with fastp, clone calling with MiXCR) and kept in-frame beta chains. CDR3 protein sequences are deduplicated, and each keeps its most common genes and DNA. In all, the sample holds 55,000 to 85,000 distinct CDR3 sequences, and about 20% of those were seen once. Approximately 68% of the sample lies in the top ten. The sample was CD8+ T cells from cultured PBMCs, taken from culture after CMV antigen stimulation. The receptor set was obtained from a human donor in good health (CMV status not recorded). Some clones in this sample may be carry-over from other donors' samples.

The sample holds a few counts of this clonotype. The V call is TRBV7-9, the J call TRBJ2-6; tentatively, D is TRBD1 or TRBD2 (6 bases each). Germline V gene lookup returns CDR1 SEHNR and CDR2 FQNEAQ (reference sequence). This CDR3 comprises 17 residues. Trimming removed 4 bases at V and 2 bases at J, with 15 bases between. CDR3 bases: TGTGCCAGCAGCTCCCCATGGGGGGCCGCTGGGGCCAACGTCCTGACTTTC. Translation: CASSSPWGAAGANVLTF.

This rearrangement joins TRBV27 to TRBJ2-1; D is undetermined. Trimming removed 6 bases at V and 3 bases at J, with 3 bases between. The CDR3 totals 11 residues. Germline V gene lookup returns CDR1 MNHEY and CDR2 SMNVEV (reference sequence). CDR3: CASSVYNEQFF. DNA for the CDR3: TGTGCCAGCAGCGTCTACAATGAGCAGTTCTTC.

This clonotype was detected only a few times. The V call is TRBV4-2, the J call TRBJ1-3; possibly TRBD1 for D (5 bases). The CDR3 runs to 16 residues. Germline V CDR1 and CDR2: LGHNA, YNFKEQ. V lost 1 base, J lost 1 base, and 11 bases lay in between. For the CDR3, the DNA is TGTGCCAGCAGCCAAGCTGGGGGAGCTTCTGGAAACACCATATATTTT. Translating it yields CASSQAGGASGNTIYF.

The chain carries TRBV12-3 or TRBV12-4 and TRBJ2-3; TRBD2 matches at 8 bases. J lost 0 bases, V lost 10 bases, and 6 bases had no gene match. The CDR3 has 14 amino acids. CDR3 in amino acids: CATFRGGSTDTQYF. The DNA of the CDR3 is TGTGCCACCTTTCGCGGGGGGAGCACAGATACGCAGTATTTT.

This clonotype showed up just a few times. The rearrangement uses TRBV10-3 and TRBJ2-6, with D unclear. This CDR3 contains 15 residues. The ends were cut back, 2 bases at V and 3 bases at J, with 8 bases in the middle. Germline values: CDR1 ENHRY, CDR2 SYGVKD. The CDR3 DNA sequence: TGTGCCATCAGTGAGCCCTCCGATGGGGCCAACGTCCTGACTTTC. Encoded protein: CAISEPSDGANVLTF.

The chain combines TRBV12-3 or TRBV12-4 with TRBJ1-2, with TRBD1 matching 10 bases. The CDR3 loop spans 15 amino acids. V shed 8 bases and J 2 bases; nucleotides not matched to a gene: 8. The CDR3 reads CASSPRDRGNYGYTF. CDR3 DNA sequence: TGTGCCAGCTCTCCCCGGGACAGGGGAAACTATGGCTACACCTTC.

The CDR3 DNA reads TGCGCCAGCAGTGACGGGGGCGGTGGGACTGAAGCTTTCTTT. Its translation is CASSDGGGGTEAFF. The chain is built from TRBV10-1 and TRBJ1-1, with D possibly being TRBD1 (6 bases). The CDR3 runs 14 residues. V was pared by 3 bases and J by 5 bases, with 13 bases between. Germline V gene data show CDR1 as WNHNN and CDR2 as SYGVQD (reference sequence).

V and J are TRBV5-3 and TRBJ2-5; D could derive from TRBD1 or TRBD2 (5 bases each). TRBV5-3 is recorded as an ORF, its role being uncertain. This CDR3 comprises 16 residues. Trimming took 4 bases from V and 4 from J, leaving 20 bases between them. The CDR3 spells CARSTRDRNPGETQYF. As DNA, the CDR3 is TGTGCCAGAAGCACCCGGGACCGGAATCCGGGAGAGACCCAGTACTTC.

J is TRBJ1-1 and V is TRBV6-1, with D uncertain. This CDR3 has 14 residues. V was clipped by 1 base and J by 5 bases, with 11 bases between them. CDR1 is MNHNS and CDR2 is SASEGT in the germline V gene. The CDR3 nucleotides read TGTGCCAGCAGTGAAGATCTGGCGATTACTGAAGCTTTCTTT. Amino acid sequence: CASSEDLAITEAFF.

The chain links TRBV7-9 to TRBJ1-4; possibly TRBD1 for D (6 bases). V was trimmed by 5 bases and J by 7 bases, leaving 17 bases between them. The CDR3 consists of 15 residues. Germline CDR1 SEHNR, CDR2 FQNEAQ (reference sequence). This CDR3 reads CASSMPGGGREKLFF. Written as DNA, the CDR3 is TGTGCCAGCAGCATGCCTGGGGGCGGGCGTGAAAAACTGTTTTTT.

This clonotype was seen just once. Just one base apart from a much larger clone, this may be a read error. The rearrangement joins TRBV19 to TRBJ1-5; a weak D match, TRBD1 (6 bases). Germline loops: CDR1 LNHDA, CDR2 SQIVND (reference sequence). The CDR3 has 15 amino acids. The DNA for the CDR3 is TGTGCCAGTAGTATAGTTTGGACAGTCAATCCGCCCCAGCATTTT. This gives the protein CASSIVWTVNPPQHF. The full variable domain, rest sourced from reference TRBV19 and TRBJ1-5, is DGGITQSPKYLFRKEGQNVTLSCEQNLNHDAMYWYRQDPGQGLRLIYYSQIVNDFQKGDIAEGYSVSREKKESFPLTVTSAQKNPTAFYLCASSIVWTVNPPQHFGDGTRLSIL.

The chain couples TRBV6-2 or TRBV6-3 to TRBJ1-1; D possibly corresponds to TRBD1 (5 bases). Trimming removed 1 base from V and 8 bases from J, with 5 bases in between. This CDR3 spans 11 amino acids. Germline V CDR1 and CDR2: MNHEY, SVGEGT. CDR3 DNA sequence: TGTGCCAGCAGTTACTGGGGGGAAGCTTTCTTT. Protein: CASSYWGEAFF.

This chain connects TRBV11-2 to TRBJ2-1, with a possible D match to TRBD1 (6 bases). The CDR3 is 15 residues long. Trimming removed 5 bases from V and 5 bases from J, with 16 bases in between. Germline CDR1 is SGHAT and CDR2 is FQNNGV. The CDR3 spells CASSRQVDQNNEQFF. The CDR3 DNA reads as TGTGCCAGCAGCCGACAGGTAGACCAAAACAATGAGCAGTTCTTC.

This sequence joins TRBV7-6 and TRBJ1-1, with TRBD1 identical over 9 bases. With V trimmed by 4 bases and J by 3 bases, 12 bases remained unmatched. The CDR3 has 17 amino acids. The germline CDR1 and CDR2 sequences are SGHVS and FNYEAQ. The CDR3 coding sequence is TGTGCCAGCAGCTCCCGGGACAGGGCAGGGGGGGACACTGAAGCTTTCTTT. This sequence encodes CASSSRDRAGGDTEAFF.

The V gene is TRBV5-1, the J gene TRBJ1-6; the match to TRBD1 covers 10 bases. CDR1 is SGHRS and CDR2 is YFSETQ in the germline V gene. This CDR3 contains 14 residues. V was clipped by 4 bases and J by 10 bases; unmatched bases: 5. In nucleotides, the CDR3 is TGCGCCAGCAGCCCGGACAGGGGGGGATCACCCCTCCACTTT. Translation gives CASSPDRGGSPLHF.

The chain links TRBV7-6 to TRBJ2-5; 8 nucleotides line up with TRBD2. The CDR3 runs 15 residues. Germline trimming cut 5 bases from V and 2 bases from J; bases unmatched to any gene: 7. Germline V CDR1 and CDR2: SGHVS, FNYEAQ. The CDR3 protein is CASSISGGEQETQYF. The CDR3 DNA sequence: TGTGCCAGCAGCATCAGCGGGGGAGAACAAGAGACCCAGTACTTC.

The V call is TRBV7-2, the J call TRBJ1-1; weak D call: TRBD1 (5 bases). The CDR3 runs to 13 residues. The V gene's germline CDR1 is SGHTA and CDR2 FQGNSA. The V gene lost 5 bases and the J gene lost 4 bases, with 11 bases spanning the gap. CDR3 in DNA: TGTGCCAGCAGCCCCTTCGGGGGCACTGAAGCTTTCTTT. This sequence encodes CASSPFGGTEAFF.

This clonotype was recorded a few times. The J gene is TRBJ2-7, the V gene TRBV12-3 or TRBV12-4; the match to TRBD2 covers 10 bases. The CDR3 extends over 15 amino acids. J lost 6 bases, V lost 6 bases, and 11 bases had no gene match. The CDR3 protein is CASSPNIGLAVEQYF. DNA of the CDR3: TGTGCCAGCAGCCCTAACATAGGACTAGCGGTCGAGCAGTACTTC.

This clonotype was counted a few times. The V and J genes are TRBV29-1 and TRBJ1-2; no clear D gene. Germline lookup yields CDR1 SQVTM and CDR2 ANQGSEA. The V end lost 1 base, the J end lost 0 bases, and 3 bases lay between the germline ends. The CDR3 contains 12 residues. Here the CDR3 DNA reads TGCAGCGTTGAAGCCTCTAACTATGGCTACACCTTC. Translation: CSVEASNYGYTF.

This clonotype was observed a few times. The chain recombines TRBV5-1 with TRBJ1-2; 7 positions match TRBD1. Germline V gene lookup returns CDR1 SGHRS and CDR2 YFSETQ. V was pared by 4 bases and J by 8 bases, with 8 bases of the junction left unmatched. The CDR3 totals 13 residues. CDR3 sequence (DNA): TGCGCCAGCAGCAGGGACAGCCCTGGGGGCTACACCTTC. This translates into CASSRDSPGGYTF.

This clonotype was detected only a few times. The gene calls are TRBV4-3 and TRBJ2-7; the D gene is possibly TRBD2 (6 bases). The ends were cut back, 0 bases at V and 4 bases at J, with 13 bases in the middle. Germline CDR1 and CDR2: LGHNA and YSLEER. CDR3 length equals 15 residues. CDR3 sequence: CASSQDSGRRYEQYF. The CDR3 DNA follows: TGCGCCAGCAGCCAAGATTCAGGGAGGAGGTACGAGCAGTACTTC.

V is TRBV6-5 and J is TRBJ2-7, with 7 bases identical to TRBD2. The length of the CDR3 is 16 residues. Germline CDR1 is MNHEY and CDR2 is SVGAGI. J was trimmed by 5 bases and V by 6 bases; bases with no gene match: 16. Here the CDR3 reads CASRRIGEGKIDEQYF. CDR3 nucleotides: TGTGCCAGCAGACGGATAGGGGAGGGAAAGATCGACGAGCAGTACTTC.

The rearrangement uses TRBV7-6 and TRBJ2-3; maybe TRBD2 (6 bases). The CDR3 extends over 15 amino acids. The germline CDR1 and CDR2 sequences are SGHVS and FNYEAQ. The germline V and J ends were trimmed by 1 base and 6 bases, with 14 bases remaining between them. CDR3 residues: CASSLGGGVGDTQYF. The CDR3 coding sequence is TGTGCCAGCAGCTTAGGCGGCGGGGTAGGTGATACGCAGTATTTT.

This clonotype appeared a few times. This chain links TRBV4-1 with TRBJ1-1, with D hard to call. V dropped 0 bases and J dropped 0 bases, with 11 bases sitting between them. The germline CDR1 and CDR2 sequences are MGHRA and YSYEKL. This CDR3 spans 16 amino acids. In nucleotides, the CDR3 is TGCGCCAGCAGCCAAGATTCGGCAGCCTTGAACACTGAAGCTTTCTTT. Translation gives CASSQDSAALNTEAFF.

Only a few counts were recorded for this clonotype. The CDR3 sequence: CASSQGAYEQYF. The DNA of the CDR3 is TGTGCCAGCAGCCAAGGAGCTTACGAGCAGTACTTC. The chain couples TRBV12-3 or TRBV12-4 to TRBJ2-7; D gene ambiguous. V was trimmed by 6 bases and J by 4 bases, leaving 10 bases between them. The CDR3 extends over 12 amino acids.

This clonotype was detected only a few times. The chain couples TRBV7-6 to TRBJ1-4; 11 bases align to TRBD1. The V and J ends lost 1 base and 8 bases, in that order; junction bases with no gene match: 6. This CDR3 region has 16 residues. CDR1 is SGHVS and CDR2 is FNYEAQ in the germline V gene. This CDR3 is CASSLDGQGAREKLFF. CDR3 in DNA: TGTGCCAGCAGCTTAGACGGACAGGGGGCTCGGGAAAAACTGTTTTTT. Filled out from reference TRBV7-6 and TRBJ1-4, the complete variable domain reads GAGVSQSPRYKVTKRGQDVALRCDPISGHVSLYWYRQALGQGPEFLTYFNYEAQQDKSGLPNDRFSAERPEGSISTLTIQRTEQRDSAMYRCASSLDGQGAREKLFFGSGTQLSVL.

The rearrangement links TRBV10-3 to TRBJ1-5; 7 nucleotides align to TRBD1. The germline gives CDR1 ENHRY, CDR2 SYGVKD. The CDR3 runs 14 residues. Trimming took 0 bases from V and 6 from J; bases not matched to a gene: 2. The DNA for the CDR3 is TGTGCCATCAGTGAGTCGACAGGGAGTCAGCCCCAGCATTTT. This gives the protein CAISESTGSQPQHF.

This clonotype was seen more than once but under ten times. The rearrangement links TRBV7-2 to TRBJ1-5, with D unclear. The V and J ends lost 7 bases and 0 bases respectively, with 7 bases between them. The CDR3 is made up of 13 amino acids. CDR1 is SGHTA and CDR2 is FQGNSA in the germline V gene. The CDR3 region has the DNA TGTGCCAGCAAAGGTCATAGCAATCAGCCCCAGCATTTT. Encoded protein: CASKGHSNQPQHF.

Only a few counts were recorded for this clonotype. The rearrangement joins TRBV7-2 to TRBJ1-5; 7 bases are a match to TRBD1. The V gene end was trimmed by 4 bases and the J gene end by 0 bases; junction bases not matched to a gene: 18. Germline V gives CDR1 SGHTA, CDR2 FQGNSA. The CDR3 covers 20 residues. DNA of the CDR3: TGTGCCAGCAGCTCGGTATCCAGACAAGGGACAGTCTATAGCAATCAGCCCCAGCATTTT. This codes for CASSSVSRQGTVYSNQPQHF.

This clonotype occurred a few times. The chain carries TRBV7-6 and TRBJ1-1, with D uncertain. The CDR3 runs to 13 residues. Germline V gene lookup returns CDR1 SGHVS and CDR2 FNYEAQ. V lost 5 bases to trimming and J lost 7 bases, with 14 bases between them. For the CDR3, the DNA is TGTGCCAGCAGCCCTGGACGGAGCCTTGAAGCTTTCTTT. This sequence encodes CASSPGRSLEAFF.

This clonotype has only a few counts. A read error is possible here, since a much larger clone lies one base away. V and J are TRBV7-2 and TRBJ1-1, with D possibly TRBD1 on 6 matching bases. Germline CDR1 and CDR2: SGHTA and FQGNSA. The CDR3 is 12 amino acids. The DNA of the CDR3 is TGTGTCAGCAGCCACAGAGACAGGGAAGCTTTCTTT. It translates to CVSSHRDREAFF.

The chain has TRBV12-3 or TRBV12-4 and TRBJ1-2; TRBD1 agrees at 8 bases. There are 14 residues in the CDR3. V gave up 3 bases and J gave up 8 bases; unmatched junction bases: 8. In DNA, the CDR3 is TGTGCCAGCAGTTTTGTCCAGGGGGCGTACGGCTACACCTTC. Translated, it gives CASSFVQGAYGYTF.